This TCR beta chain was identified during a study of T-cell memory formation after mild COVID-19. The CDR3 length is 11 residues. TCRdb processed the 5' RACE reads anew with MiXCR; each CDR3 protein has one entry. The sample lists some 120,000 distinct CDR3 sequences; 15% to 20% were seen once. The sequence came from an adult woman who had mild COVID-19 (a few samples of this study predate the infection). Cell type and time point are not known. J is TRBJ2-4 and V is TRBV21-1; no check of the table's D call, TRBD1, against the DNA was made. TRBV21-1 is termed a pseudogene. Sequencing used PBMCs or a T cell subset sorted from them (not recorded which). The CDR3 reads CASTNPPIQYF. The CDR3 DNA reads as TGTGCCAGCACGAACCCCCCCATTCAGTACTTC.